The sequence of this T cell receptor (beta chain) was determined in a study of shared clonotypes between healthy human individuals. Regarding the study as a whole: The authors sampled blood alone, and tissue repertoires likely differ.

The method was immunoSEQ multiplex PCR; TCRdb's version includes in-frame clones alone and lacks a portion of them. The profile shows about 1.9 million clones, 93% of them singletons. Germline loops: CDR1 SGHAT, CDR2 FQNNGV. This CDR3 contains 15 residues. V was shortened by 8 bases and J by 0 bases, with 16 bases between the two germline ends. Remarks on this clone: Its specificity is not known.

It was CD45RO-negative cells, positively selected for CCR7, that made up naive CD8 cells, with terminally differentiated effector memory CD45RA+ cells excluded. Sequencing was done on a sample of naive CD8+ T cells from PBMCs. The TCR originated in a man aged 18 to 30 in good health. Some clones in this sample may be carry-over from other donors' samples. The rearrangement links TRBV11-2 to TRBJ2-5; D is perhaps TRBD2 (5 bases). CDR3 sequence (DNA): TGTGCCAGCCGACCAGCGGTGACGTACCAAGAGACCCAGTACTTC. Protein product: CASRPAVTYQETQYF.